This T cell receptor beta chain comes out of a study of CD8+CD57+ T cells in acquired aplastic anemia. Across the whole study: Yields of DNA that came from sorted CD4+ and CD8+ cells averaged roughly 3.3 ug.

V gave up 3 bases and J gave up 7 bases, with 15 bases separating them. The CDR3 is 14 amino acids. Germline CDR1 MGHDK, CDR2 SYGVNS. CD8+CD57+ cell expansion, shown by flow cytometry, had occurred in the patients selected for sequencing. Severe acquired aplastic anemia was present in every patient. TCR beta VDJ combinations and CDR3 sequences were profiled from genomic DNA. TCRdb reanalysed the reads using MiXCR and keeps one entry per CDR3 protein. The sample includes approximately 220,000 distinct CDR3 sequences, 40% to 60% of them seen just once. Study-wide results and limits: The CD8+ Simpson's diversity of patients and controls was not significantly different. Common to patients and controls were 25 to 30 CD8+ CDR3 sequences.

In regard to this clonotype: Its matching antigen is unknown.

The chain joins TRBV25-1 to TRBJ1-2; a weak D match, TRBD1 (6 bases). What was sequenced was sorted CD4+, CD8+, or CD8+CD57+ T cells (not recorded which) from PBMCs. The source is a human donor with aplastic anemia. The CDR3 loop is CASSDPRGKSGYTF. DNA for the CDR3: TGTGCCAGCAGTGACCCCAGGGGAAAGAGTGGCTACACCTTC.